The TCR beta chain described here comes from a study of blood T cell repertoires in COVID-19. In the study overall: Some COVID-19 samples were acute and others convalescent; all came from the United States, Italy and Spain.

Original data processing: Estimated nucleated cell counts came from reference gene primer amplification. Using immunoSEQ multiplex PCR, the repertoire was profiled, and TCRdb retains in-frame clones only, with some absent. V, J and clone size were drawn from that table, and D and trimming were deduced from the DNA. This table has fewer than 400,000 clones, about 90% appearing once. CDR1 is MNHEY and CDR2 is SVGAGI in the germline V gene. With V trimmed by 6 bases and J by 2 bases, 9 bases remained unmatched. There are 15 residues in the CDR3. The specimen was PBMCs or T cells enriched from blood (not recorded which). The clonotype originates from a young woman who had recovered from COVID-19. This chain joins TRBV6-5 and TRBJ1-1; the match to TRBD1 covers 7 bases. The CDR3 loop is CASSTRDRGNTEAFF. DNA for the CDR3: TGTGCCAGCAGCACCCGGGACAGAGGAAACACTGAAGCTTTCTTT.